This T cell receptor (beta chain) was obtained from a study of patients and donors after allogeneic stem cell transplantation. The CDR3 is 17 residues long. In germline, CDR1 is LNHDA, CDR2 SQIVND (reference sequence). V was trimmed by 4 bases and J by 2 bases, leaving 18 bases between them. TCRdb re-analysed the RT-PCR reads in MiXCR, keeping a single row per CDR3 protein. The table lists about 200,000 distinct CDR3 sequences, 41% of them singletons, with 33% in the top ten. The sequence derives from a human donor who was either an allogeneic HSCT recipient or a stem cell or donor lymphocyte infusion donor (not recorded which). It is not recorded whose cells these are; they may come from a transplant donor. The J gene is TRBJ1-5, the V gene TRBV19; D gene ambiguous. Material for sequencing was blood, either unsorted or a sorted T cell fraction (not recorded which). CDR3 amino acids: CASSSPEVGYGNQPQHF. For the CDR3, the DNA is TGTGCCAGTAGTAGCCCCGAGGTGGGATACGGCAATCAGCCCCAGCATTTT.